This passage covers 12 T cell receptor beta chains from one sample sequenced in a study of T-cell memory formation after mild COVID-19 (dated by TCRdb to the early 2020s). The library was prepared using 5' RACE. The sequencer was an Illumina NovaSeq 6000. TCRdb reprocessed the public reads (quality trimming at Q25 with fastp, clone calling with MiXCR) and kept in-frame beta chains. Merged by CDR3 protein, the rows form single entries marked with the most common genes and DNA. Recorded for this sample are approximately 60,000 distinct CDR3 sequences; more than 8% of them occurred a single time. Approximately 1.2% of the sample is in the top ten clones. Sequenced material: PBMCs or a T cell subset sorted from them (not recorded which). The receptors come from a man aged 18-30 years who had mild COVID-19 (a few samples of this study predate the infection). The sample titles of this study are shuffled in the database, so cell type and time point are left out; the donor was told from shared clones.

The rearrangement uses TRBV7-8 and TRBJ1-3, with D possibly TRBD1 on 5 matching bases. V was shortened by 7 bases and J by 2 bases, with 15 bases between the two germline ends. Germline V gene sequence: CDR1 SGHVS, CDR2 FQNEAQ. The CDR3 is 15 amino acids. The DNA of the CDR3 is TGTGCCAGCACCGAAATGGGGGTCACTGGAAACACCATATATTTT. Amino acids: CASTEMGVTGNTIYF.

This clonotype was found a few times. This chain uses TRBV6-1 with TRBJ1-2, with 9 bases identical to TRBD1. Looked up from germline, CDR1 is MNHNS and CDR2 is SASEGT. V lost 2 bases, J lost 13 bases, and 11 bases stayed unmatched. The CDR3 covers 14 residues. The CDR3 bases are TGTGCCAGCAGTGAACCGGGACAGGGTTTTTTCTTCACCTTC. Translated: CASSEPGQGFFFTF.

This clonotype appeared a few times. The chain employs TRBV5-1 and TRBJ2-5, with D possibly being TRBD2 (5 bases). The CDR3 loop spans 14 amino acids. Germline-derived CDR1 and CDR2 are SGHRS and YFSETQ. Trimming removed 4 bases from V and 7 bases from J, with 17 bases in between. The CDR3 here is CASSIGKLEGTQYF. The CDR3 DNA reads as TGCGCCAGCAGCATTGGGAAACTAGAGGGGACCCAGTACTTC.

This clonotype was seen only a few times. This chain's CDR3 is CASSLGTGDKKLFF. The DNA of the CDR3 is TGCGCCAGCAGCCTCGGGACAGGGGACAAAAAACTGTTTTTT. The gene calls are TRBV5-1 and TRBJ1-4; 10 nucleotides agree with TRBD1. Germline V CDR1 and CDR2: SGHRS, YFSETQ. The V gene end was trimmed by 4 bases and the J gene end by 9 bases; junction bases not matched to a gene: 6. The CDR3 contains 14 residues.

This clonotype has just a few counts. This chain uses TRBV18 with TRBJ1-6, with TRBD1 as a possible D gene (6 bases). CDR3 length: 15 amino acids. Trimming took 0 bases from V and 5 from J, leaving 8 bases between them. CDR1 is KGHSH, CDR2 LQKENI, per germline. CDR3 protein: CASSPPGQNNSPLHF. CDR3 sequence (DNA): TGTGCCAGCTCACCACCCGGACAGAATAATTCACCCCTCCACTTT.

V usage is TRBV12-3 or TRBV12-4 and J usage is TRBJ1-4; possible D gene TRBD1, 6 bases. The length of the CDR3 is 17 residues. V was clipped by 3 bases and J by 0 bases, with 14 bases between them. The CDR3 DNA sequence: TGTGCCAGCAGTTTGGAGACAGGAACCACAACTAATGAAAAACTGTTTTTT. This gives the protein CASSLETGTTTNEKLFF.

The chain carries TRBV11-1 and TRBJ2-1, with D possibly matching TRBD2 (6 bases). The germline V gene encodes CDR1 SGHAT and CDR2 FQDESV (reference sequence). V lost 5 bases to trimming and J lost 7 bases, with 18 bases between them. The CDR3 covers 15 residues. The CDR3 loop reads CASSPLGWGVNEQFF. The CDR3 bases are TGTGCCAGCAGCCCCCTCGGGTGGGGGGTTAATGAGCAGTTCTTC.

This clonotype was picked up a small number of times. The chain carries TRBV7-9 and TRBJ2-3; 7 nucleotides align to TRBD2. The germline V gene encodes CDR1 SEHNR and CDR2 FQNEAQ (reference sequence). The V gene end was trimmed by 6 bases and the J gene end by 2 bases; junction bases not matched to a gene: 8. The CDR3 covers 15 residues. The chain's CDR3 is CASRPWDYPTDTQYF. CDR3 nucleotides: TGTGCCAGCAGGCCGTGGGACTACCCCACAGATACGCAGTATTTT. Drawing the rest from reference TRBV7-9 and TRBJ2-3, the complete variable domain is DTGVSQNPRHKITKRGQNVTFRCDPISEHNRLYWYRQTLGQGPEFLTYFQNEAQLEKSRLLSDRFSAERPKGSFSTLEIQRTEQGDSAMYLCASRPWDYPTDTQYFGPGTRLTVL.

The chain is built from TRBV6-2 or TRBV6-3 and TRBJ1-6, with a tentative D call TRBD1 (5 bases). CDR1 is MNHEY and CDR2 is SVGEGT in the germline V gene. Deletions cut 8 bases from V and 10 bases from J, with 21 bases between. CDR3 length equals 15 residues. CDR3 residues: CASHKFGTLRSPLHF. The CDR3 DNA is TGTGCCAGCCATAAGTTCGGGACTTTGAGGTCACCCCTCCACTTT.

In nucleotides, the CDR3 is TGTGCCAGCAGACCTGGGGAGGCGAAACTGTTTTTT. Protein: CASRPGEAKLFF. V gene TRBV6-2 or TRBV6-3 combines with J gene TRBJ1-4; D unclear. Looked up from germline, CDR1 is MNHEY and CDR2 is SVGEGT. V gave up 6 bases and J gave up 11 bases, with 13 bases separating them. This CDR3 spans 12 amino acids.

This clonotype was detected only a few times. The gene calls are TRBV20-1 and TRBJ2-3, with 12 nucleotides matching TRBD2. This CDR3 has 15 residues. V was pared by 4 bases and J by 6 bases, with 8 bases of the junction left unmatched. Germline V gives CDR1 DFQATT, CDR2 SNEGSKA (reference sequence). The CDR3 DNA follows: TGCAGTGCTAAATCTAGCGGGGGGGCCGCGGATACGCAGTATTTT. Translating gives CSAKSSGGAADTQYF.

This clonotype turned up a few times. The rearrangement joins TRBV28 to TRBJ2-1, with 10 bases fitting TRBD2. The germline gives CDR1 MDHEN, CDR2 SYDVKM. J was trimmed by 8 bases and V by 6 bases; bases with no gene match: 7. This CDR3 region has 14 residues. The CDR3 region is CASRRSGGRDEQFF. The CDR3 nucleotides are TGTGCCAGCAGACGTAGCGGGGGGAGGGATGAGCAGTTCTTC.